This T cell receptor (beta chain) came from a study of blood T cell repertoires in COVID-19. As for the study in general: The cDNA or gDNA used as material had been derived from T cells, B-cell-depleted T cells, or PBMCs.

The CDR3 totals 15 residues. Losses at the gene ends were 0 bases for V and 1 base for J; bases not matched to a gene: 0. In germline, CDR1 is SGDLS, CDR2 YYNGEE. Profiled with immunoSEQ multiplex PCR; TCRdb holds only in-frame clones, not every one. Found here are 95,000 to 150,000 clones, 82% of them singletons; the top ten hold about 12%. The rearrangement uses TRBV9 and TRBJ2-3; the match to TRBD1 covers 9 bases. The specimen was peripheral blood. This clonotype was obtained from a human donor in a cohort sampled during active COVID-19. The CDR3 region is CASSVGDRGTDTQYF. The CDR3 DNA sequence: TGTGCCAGCAGCGTAGGGGACAGGGGCACAGATACGCAGTATTTT.